One and the same sample provided the 25 T cell receptor beta chains below, sequenced in a study of blood T cell repertoires in COVID-19. Repertoires were generated with immunoSEQ multiplex PCR, while TCRdb's copy carries only in-frame clones and drops some. Of more than 350,000 clones in the sample, over 75% were seen once. Sequencing input: PBMCs or T cells enriched from blood (not recorded which). These receptors were collected from a man between 18 and 35 years old who had recovered from COVID-19.

The table lists this clone with a few counts. V usage is TRBV18 and J usage is TRBJ2-7, with D maybe TRBD1 (5 bases). V was shortened by 3 bases and J by 4 bases, with 13 bases between the two germline ends. The CDR3 contains 14 residues. Germline CDR1 is KGHSH and CDR2 is LQKENI. The CDR3 sequence is CASSPEAGLYEQYF. CDR3 nucleotides: TGTGCCAGCTCACCGGAAGCAGGGTTGTACGAGCAGTACTTC.

This rearrangement joins TRBV3-1 (or the pseudogene TRBV3-2) to TRBJ2-1; 8 bases are a match to TRBD2. This CDR3 is built from 16 residues. V lost 2 bases and J lost 15; bases outside the gene matches: 18. Germline CDR1 and CDR2: LGHDT and YNNKEL (reference sequence). The CDR3 DNA reads TGTGCCAGCAGCCAATCAGGAGGTCTGAGCGGGGGAGGGAGGTTCTTC. Translated: CASSQSGGLSGGGRFF.

This chain links TRBV10-3 with TRBJ1-2; 8 bases line up with TRBD1. There are 15 residues in the CDR3. Germline V gives CDR1 ENHRY, CDR2 SYGVKD. After removal of 3 bases from V and 2 bases from J, the junction contained 5 bases not matched to a gene. The CDR3 DNA reads as TGTGCCATCAGTGAAAGACAGGGGCGGAACTATGGCTACACCTTC. Its translation is CAISERQGRNYGYTF.

The V and J genes are TRBV3-1 (or the pseudogene TRBV3-2) and TRBJ1-6; TRBD1 agrees at 9 bases. V lost 4 bases, J lost 9 bases, and 7 bases stayed unmatched. CDR1 is LGHDT, CDR2 YNNKEL, per germline (reference sequence). The CDR3 is 15 residues long. CDR3 bases: TGTGCCAGCAGCCCACAGGGGGCAGCGCGTTCACCCCTCCACTTT. Translating it yields CASSPQGAARSPLHF.

This chain connects TRBV4-2 to TRBJ2-7; perhaps TRBD2 as D (6 bases). The CDR3 consists of 14 residues. The germline CDR1 and CDR2 sequences are LGHNA and YNFKEQ. V dropped 6 bases and J dropped 2 bases, with 14 bases sitting between them. This chain's CDR3 is CASSLATGAYEQYF. DNA for the CDR3: TGTGCCAGCAGTCTAGCCACGGGGGCCTACGAGCAGTACTTC.

The rearrangement joins TRBV18 to TRBJ1-5, with a possible D match to TRBD1 (6 bases). The germline CDR1 and CDR2 sequences are KGHSH and LQKENI. The CDR3 has 15 amino acids. V was clipped by 1 base and J by 4 bases, with 11 bases between them. The CDR3 sequence: CASSPLQGMNQPQHF. CDR3 coding DNA: TGTGCCAGCTCACCACTACAGGGAATGAATCAGCCCCAGCATTTT. The variable domain in full, completed from reference TRBV18 and TRBJ1-5, reads NAGVMQNPRHLVRRRGQEARLRCSPMKGHSHVYWYRQLPEEGLKFMVYLQKENIIDESGMPKERFSAEFPKEGPSILRIQQVVRGDSAAYFCASSPLQGMNQPQHFGDGTRLSIL.

The V gene is TRBV29-1, the J gene TRBJ2-7, with 8 nucleotides matching TRBD1. The CDR3 is 14 amino acids. Per the germline V gene, CDR1 is SQVTM and CDR2 is ANQGSEA. Trimming removed 3 bases from V and 0 bases from J; junction bases left unmatched: 4. This chain's CDR3 is CSVETGEASYEQYF. The CDR3 DNA sequence: TGCAGCGTTGAGACAGGGGAAGCCTCCTACGAGCAGTACTTC.

The chain has TRBV6-5 and TRBJ2-7, with a tentative D call TRBD2 (6 bases). Trimming took off 0 bases at V and 3 bases at J, with 12 bases between the two ends. This CDR3 spans 15 amino acids. CDR1 is MNHEY and CDR2 is SVGAGI in the germline V gene. The DNA of the CDR3 is TGTGCCAGCAGTTACTCGAACGACGGGGGCTACGAGCAGTACTTC. Residues: CASSYSNDGGYEQYF.

This chain uses TRBV24-1 with TRBJ2-3, with TRBD1 matching over 10 bases. V gave up 9 bases and J gave up 2 bases; unmatched junction bases: 4. The germline V gene encodes CDR1 KGHDR and CDR2 SFDVKD. The CDR3 sequence is 14 residues long. Here the CDR3 reads CATGTGAFTDTQYF. Written as DNA, the CDR3 is TGTGCCACCGGGACAGGGGCTTTCACAGATACGCAGTATTTT.

The rearrangement links TRBV2 to TRBJ2-5; D ambiguous. The germline V gene encodes CDR1 SNHLY and CDR2 FYNNEI. This CDR3 contains 13 residues. Trimming cost V 4 bases and J 0 bases, with 6 bases left between them. Here the CDR3 DNA reads TGTGCCAGCAGTGGGCCCTACCAAGAGACCCAGTACTTC. The encoded protein is CASSGPYQETQYF.

In this sample, this clone turned up once. The rearrangement uses TRBV29-1 and TRBJ1-1, with D hard to call. The germline gives CDR1 SQVTM, CDR2 ANQGSEA. The CDR3 length is 11 residues. V dropped 6 bases and J dropped 4 bases, with 9 bases sitting between them. CDR3 DNA sequence: TGCAGCGTACGACGCGGCACTGAAGCTTTCTTT. Protein product: CSVRRGTEAFF.

This clone showed up just once. The genes are TRBV12-3 or TRBV12-4 and TRBJ1-2; D gene unclear. The V and J ends lost 5 bases and 8 bases respectively, with 15 bases between them. This CDR3 comprises 13 residues. In DNA form, the CDR3 reads TGTGCCAGCAGTCGGGATCCGTCGTCCGGCTACACCTTC. Translation gives CASSRDPSSGYTF.

The chain has TRBV6-2 or TRBV6-3 and TRBJ2-7; 8 bases match TRBD2. This CDR3 region has 16 residues. Germline lookup yields CDR1 MNHEY and CDR2 SVGEGT. The V and J ends lost 5 bases and 0 bases, in that order; junction bases with no gene match: 9. Here the CDR3 reads CASSQGSAGASYEQYF. The CDR3 nucleotides are TGTGCCAGCAGTCAGGGGTCAGCGGGAGCCTCCTACGAGCAGTACTTC.

The V and J genes are TRBV7-9 and TRBJ1-2; D unclear. The CDR3 runs 15 residues. V lost 1 base and J lost 4, with 13 bases in between. The germline CDR1 and CDR2 sequences are SEHNR and FQNEAQ (reference sequence). In DNA, the CDR3 is TGTGCCAGCAGCTTAGAAGGACTGTTGTCCTATGGCTACACCTTC. Translating gives CASSLEGLLSYGYTF.

The gene calls are TRBV4-1 and TRBJ2-2; 7 nucleotides match TRBD2. The CDR3 is 18 residues long. Per germline, CDR1 MGHRA and CDR2 YSYEKL. Losses at the gene ends were 1 base for V and 2 bases for J; bases not matched to a gene: 10. The CDR3 loop reads CASSQALLAGPNTGELFF. CDR3 sequence (DNA): TGCGCCAGCAGCCAAGCGTTGTTAGCGGGCCCTAACACCGGGGAGCTGTTTTTT.

The rearrangement uses TRBV28 and TRBJ1-1; weak D call: TRBD1 (6 bases). Germline-derived CDR1 and CDR2 are MDHEN and SYDVKM. The length of the CDR3 is 14 residues. Trimming stripped 6 bases from V and 2 bases from J, with 13 bases between. In nucleotides, the CDR3 is TGTGCCAGCAGAATTCCACAGGGAAACACTGAAGCTTTCTTT. Protein product: CASRIPQGNTEAFF.

The V gene is TRBV6-5, the J gene TRBJ1-6; D remains ambiguous. CDR1 MNHEY and CDR2 SVGAGI come from the germline V gene. Trimming cost V 7 bases and J 0 bases, with 10 bases left between them. The CDR3 contains 15 residues. The DNA for the CDR3 is TGTGCCAGCAATTGGGCAAGCTCCTATAATTCACCCCTCCACTTT. Translated, it gives CASNWASSYNSPLHF.

The DNA for the CDR3 is TGTGCCAGCAGCTTATGGACAGGGGTCACCGGGGAGCTGTTTTTT. Its translation is CASSLWTGVTGELFF. This sequence joins TRBV11-3 and TRBJ2-2, with TRBD1 identical over 9 bases. J was trimmed by 4 bases and V by 2 bases; bases with no gene match: 2. CDR3 length: 15 amino acids. Germline V gives CDR1 SGHNT, CDR2 YENEEA. The full variable domain, with the rest looked up from reference TRBV11-3 and TRBJ2-2, is EAGVVQSPRYKIIEKKQPVAFWCNPISGHNTLYWYLQNLGQGPELLIRYENEEAVDDSQLPKDRFSAERLKGVDSTLKIQPAELGDSAVYLCASSLWTGVTGELFFGEGSRLTVL.

The chain employs TRBV7-3 and TRBJ2-1; TRBD2 aligns across 8 bases. The CDR3 consists of 18 residues. The germline V gene encodes CDR1 SGHTA and CDR2 FQGTGA. Trimming took 4 bases from V and 7 from J; bases not matched to a gene: 18. The CDR3 region has the DNA TGTGCCAGCAGCTACGGGTATGGAAGAGCGGGAGCGGGGAATGAGCAGTTCTTC. It specifies CASSYGYGRAGAGNEQFF.

This chain joins TRBV5-5 and TRBJ1-1; 9 nucleotides agree with TRBD1. This CDR3 is built from 14 residues. Germline V gives CDR1 SGHKS, CDR2 YYEKEE (reference sequence). Unmatched junction bases numbered 5, after V lost 3 bases and J lost 5 bases. This chain's CDR3 is CASSWGQGKTEAFF. The DNA for the CDR3 is TGTGCCAGCAGCTGGGGACAGGGAAAGACTGAAGCTTTCTTT. The full variable domain, in which reference TRBV5-5 and TRBJ1-1 provide the parts outside the CDR3, is DAGVTQSPTHLIKTRGQQVTLRCSPISGHKSVSWYQQVLGQGPQFIFQYYEKEERGRGNFPDRFSARQFPNYSSELNVNALLLGDSALYLCASSWGQGKTEAFFGQGTRLTVV.

The chain is built from TRBV9 and TRBJ2-1; TRBD2 matches 12 bases. CDR3 size: 15 residues. Trimming at V came to 1 base and at J to 7 bases, leaving 3 bases not matched to a gene. Germline assignment: CDR1 SGDLS and CDR2 YYNGEE. The DNA for the CDR3 is TGTGCCAGCAGCGTACTAGCGGGAGGGATGAATGAGCAGTTCTTC. It specifies CASSVLAGGMNEQFF.

The rearrangement uses TRBV9 and TRBJ2-7, with D tentatively TRBD2 (5 bases). Looked up from germline, CDR1 is SGDLS and CDR2 is YYNGEE. Trimming took 0 bases from V and 4 from J, leaving 17 bases between them. The CDR3 extends over 16 amino acids. In DNA form, the CDR3 reads TGTGCCAGCAGCGTAGGGTGGGGTCCTAGGGAGTACGAGCAGTACTTC. Protein sequence: CASSVGWGPREYEQYF.

The chain is built from TRBV6-5 and TRBJ1-2; tentative D call: TRBD1 (6 bases). Germline V CDR1 and CDR2: MNHEY, SVGAGI. This CDR3 is built from 12 residues. V lost 6 bases and J 8 bases, leaving 13 bases between the germline ends. Here the CDR3 reads CASSHPDRGYTF. CDR3 DNA: TGTGCCAGCAGCCACCCCGACAGGGGCTACACCTTC.

The chain links TRBV5-1 to TRBJ1-5; D perhaps matches TRBD1 (5 bases). Germline V gene data show CDR1 as SGHRS and CDR2 as YFSETQ. The CDR3 is 17 amino acids. Trimming took 0 bases from V and 1 from J, leaving 14 bases between them. The CDR3 loop reads CASSLGDPGKSNQPQHF. The CDR3 DNA reads TGCGCCAGCAGCTTGGGCGACCCAGGGAAAAGCAATCAGCCCCAGCATTTT. The variable domain in full, with the rest retrieved from reference TRBV5-1 and TRBJ1-5, is KAGVTQTPRYLIKTRGQQVTLSCSPISGHRSVSWYQQTPGQGLQFLFEYFSETQRNKGNFPGRFSGRQFSNSRSEMNVSTLELGDSALYLCASSLGDPGKSNQPQHFGDGTRLSIL.

The chain links TRBV11-3 to TRBJ2-3; D gene uncertain. The V and J ends lost 5 bases and 4 bases respectively, with 16 bases between them. CDR3 length: 15 residues. In germline, CDR1 is SGHNT, CDR2 YENEEA. The CDR3 bases are TGTGCCAGCAGCATCCGGTCCAGCGAGGCAGATACGCAGTATTTT. Its translation is CASSIRSSEADTQYF. Based on the CDR3 plus reference TRBV11-3 and TRBJ2-3, the full variable domain is EAGVVQSPRYKIIEKKQPVAFWCNPISGHNTLYWYLQNLGQGPELLIRYENEEAVDDSQLPKDRFSAERLKGVDSTLKIQPAELGDSAVYLCASSIRSSEADTQYFGPGTRLTVL.